This entry describes one T cell receptor beta chain. Its antigen is not known. This CDR3 contains 15 residues. V was clipped by 4 bases and J by 4 bases; unmatched bases: 7. CDR1 and CDR2 (germline): SGHAT, FQDESV (reference sequence). Sequencing used immunoSEQ version 4 in survey mode. This table comes from immunoSEQ multiplex PCR, and its TCRdb copy is limited to in-frame clones, with some not included. The sample carries over 30,000 clones, 82% recorded once. The sample originates from a study of persistence of HIV-infected CD4 T cells. Overall study: The sample holds CD4+ T cells responsive to CMV or HIV-1 Gag.

Study-wide results and limits: TCRbeta richness was lower in CMV- and Gag-responding cells than in anti-CD3/anti-CD28-responding cells. Within sorted populations, more oligoclonal TCRs accompanied more oligoclonal proviruses.

Overlapping HIV-1 Gag 15-mer peptides at approximately 0.96 ug per peptide per mL were used. CD40L/CD69 double-negative CD45RO-high memory CD4+ T cells were collected. Adults with HIV-1 started suppressive ART while chronically infected. The sample here was cultured CD4+ T cells from PBMCs, taken from a patient who received antiretroviral therapy. The rearrangement links TRBV11-1 to TRBJ2-7; 10 bases line up with TRBD2. The clonotype comes from an adult with HIV. The donor label of this sample is uncertain. CDR3 loop: CASSSWTSGEYEQYF. CDR3 in DNA: TGTGCCAGCAGCTCATGGACTAGCGGCGAGTACGAGCAGTACTTC. Looking up the rest from reference TRBV11-1 and TRBJ2-7 gives the full variable domain: EAEVAQSPRYKITEKSQAVAFWCDPISGHATLYWYRQILGQGPELLVQFQDESVVDDSQLPKDRFSAERLKGVDSTLKIQPAELGDSAMYLCASSSWTSGEYEQYFGPGTRLTVT.